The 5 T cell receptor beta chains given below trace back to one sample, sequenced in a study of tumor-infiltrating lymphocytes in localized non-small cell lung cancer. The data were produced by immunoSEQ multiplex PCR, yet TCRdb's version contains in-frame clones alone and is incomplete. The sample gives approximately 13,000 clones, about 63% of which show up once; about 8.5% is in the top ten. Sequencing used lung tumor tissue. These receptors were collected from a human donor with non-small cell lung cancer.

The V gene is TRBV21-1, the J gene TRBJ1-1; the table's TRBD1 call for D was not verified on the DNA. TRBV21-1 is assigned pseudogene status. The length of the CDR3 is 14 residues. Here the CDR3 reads CASSKDRGDTEAFF. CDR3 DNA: TGTGCCAGCAGTAAGGACAGGGGGGACACTGAAGCTTTCTTT.

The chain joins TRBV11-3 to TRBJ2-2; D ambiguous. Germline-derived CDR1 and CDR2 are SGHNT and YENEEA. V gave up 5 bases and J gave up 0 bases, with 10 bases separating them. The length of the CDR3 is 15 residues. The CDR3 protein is CASSPPGSNTGELFF. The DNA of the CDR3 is TGTGCCAGCAGCCCCCCGGGCTCGAACACCGGGGAGCTGTTTTTT.

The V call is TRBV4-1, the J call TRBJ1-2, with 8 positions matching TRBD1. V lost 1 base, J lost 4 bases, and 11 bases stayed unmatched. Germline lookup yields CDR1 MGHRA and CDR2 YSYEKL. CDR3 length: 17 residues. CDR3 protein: CASSQALTGVGGYGYTF. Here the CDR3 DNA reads TGCGCCAGCAGCCAAGCCCTGACAGGGGTCGGCGGCTATGGCTACACCTTC.

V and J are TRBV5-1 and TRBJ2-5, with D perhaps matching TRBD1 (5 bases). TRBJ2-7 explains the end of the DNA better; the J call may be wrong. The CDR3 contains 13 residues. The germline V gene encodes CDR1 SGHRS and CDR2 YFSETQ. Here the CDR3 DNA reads TGCGCCAGCAGCTCAACTCCAGGGAACGAGCAGTACTTC. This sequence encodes CASSSTPGNEQYF.

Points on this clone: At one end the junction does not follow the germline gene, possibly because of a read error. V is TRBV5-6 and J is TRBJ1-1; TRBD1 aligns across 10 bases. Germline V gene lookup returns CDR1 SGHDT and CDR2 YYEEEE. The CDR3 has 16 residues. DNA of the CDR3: TGTGCCGGCAGCGCGGGACAGGGGTGGACGAACACTGAAGCTTTCTTT. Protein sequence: CAGSAGQGWTNTEAFF.